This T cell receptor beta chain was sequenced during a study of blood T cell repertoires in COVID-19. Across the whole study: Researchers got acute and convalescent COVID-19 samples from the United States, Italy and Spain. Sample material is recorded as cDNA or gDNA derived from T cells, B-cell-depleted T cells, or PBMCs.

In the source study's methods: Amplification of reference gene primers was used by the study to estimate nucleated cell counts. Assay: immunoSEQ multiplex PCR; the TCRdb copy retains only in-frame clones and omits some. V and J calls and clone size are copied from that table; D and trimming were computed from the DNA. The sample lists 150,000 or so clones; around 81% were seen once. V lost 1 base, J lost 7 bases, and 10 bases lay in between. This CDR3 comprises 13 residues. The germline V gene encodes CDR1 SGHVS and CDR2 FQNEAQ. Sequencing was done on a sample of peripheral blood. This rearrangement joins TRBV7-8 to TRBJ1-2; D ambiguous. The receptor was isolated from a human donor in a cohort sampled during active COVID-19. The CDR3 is CASSLGEAGGYTF. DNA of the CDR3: TGTGCCAGCAGCTTAGGGGAGGCGGGTGGCTACACCTTC.